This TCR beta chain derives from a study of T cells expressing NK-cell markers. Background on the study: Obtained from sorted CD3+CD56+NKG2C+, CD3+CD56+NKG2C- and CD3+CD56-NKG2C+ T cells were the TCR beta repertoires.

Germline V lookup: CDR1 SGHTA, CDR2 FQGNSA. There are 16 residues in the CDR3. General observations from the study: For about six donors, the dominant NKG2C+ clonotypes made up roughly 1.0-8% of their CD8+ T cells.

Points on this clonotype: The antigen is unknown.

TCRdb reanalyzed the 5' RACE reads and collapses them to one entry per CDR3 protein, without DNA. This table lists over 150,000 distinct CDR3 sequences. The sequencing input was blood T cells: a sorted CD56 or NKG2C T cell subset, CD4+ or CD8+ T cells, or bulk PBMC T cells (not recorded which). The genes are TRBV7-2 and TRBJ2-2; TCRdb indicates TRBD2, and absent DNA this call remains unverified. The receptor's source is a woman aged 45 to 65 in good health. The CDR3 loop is CASSFPPGLGTGELFF.